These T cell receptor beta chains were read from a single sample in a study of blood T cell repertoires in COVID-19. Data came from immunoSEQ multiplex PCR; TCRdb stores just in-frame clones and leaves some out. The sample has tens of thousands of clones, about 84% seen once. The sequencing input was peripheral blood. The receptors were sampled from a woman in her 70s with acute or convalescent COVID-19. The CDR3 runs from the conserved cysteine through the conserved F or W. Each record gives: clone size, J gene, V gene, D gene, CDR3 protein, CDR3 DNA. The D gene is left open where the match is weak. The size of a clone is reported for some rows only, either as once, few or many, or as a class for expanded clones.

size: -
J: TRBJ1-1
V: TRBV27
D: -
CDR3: CASSLSLGHNTEAFF
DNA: TGTGCCAGCAGTTTATCCTTAGGACATAACACTGAAGCTTTCTTT

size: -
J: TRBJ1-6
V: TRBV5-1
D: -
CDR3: CASSGIIGDNSPLHF
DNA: TGCGCCAGCAGCGGGATAATAGGGGATAATTCACCCCTCCACTTT

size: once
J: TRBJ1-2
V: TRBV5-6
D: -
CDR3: CASSLESALVYGYTF
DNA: TGTGCCAGCAGCTTAGAGAGTGCGCTCGTCTATGGCTACACCTTC

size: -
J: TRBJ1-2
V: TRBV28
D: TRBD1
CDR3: CASIRDRGGGYTF
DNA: TGTGCCAGCATAAGAGACAGGGGTGGTGGCTACACCTTC

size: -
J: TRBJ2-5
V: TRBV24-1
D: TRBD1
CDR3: CATSEFRGGNQETQYF
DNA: TGTGCCACCAGTGAGTTTCGAGGGGGCAACCAAGAGACCCAGTACTTC

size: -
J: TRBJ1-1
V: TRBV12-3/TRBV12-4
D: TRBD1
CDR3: CASSRTGFTEAFF
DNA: TGTGCCAGCAGTCGGACAGGGTTCACTGAAGCTTTCTTT

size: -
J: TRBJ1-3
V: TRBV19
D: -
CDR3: CASKDSYSGNTIYF
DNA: TGTGCCAGTAAGGACTCATACTCTGGAAACACCATATATTTT

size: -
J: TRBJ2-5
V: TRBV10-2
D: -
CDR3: CASSEGTPGVGETQYF
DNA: TGCGCCAGCAGTGAAGGCACCCCGGGGGTTGGTGAGACCCAGTACTTC

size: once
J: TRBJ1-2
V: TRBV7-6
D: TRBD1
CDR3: CASSLAGGRSYGYTF
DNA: TGTGCCAGCAGCTTGGCAGGGGGGCGGAGCTATGGCTACACCTTC

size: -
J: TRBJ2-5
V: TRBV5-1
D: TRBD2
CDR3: CASSLGTSGRGETQYF
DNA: TGCGCCAGCAGCTTGGGAACTAGCGGGAGAGGAGAGACCCAGTACTTC

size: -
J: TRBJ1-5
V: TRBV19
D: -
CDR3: CASSTTENQPQHF
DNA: TGTGCCAGTAGCACGACAGAGAATCAGCCCCAGCATTTT

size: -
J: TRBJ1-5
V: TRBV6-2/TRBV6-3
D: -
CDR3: CASSYSADRGNSNQPQHF
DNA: TGTGCCAGCAGTTACTCCGCCGACCGGGGAAACAGCAATCAGCCCCAGCATTTT

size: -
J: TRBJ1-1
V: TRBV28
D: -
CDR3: CASSFAGGEAFF
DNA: TGTGCCAGCAGTTTCGCGGGGGGTGAAGCTTTCTTT

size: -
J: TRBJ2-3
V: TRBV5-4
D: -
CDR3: CASSLDPIGRRGTDTQYF
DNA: TGTGCCAGCAGCTTGGACCCCATTGGGCGGCGGGGCACAGATACGCAGTATTTT

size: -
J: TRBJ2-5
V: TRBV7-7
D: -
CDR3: CASSLLSGEGETQYF
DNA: TGTGCCAGCAGCTTACTTTCAGGGGAGGGCGAGACCCAGTACTTC

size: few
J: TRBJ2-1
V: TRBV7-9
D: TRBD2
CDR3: CATRLAPYNEQFF
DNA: TGTGCCACCCGACTAGCCCCCTACAATGAGCAGTTCTTC

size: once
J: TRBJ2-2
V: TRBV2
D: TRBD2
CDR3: CASSESRLAGGNANTGELFF
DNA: TGTGCCAGCAGTGAAAGTCGTCTAGCGGGGGGTAACGCGAACACCGGGGAGCTGTTTTTT

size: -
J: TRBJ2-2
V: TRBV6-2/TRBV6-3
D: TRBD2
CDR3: CASSRLAGGPFGELFF
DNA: TGTGCCAGCAGCCGACTAGCGGGGGGCCCCTTCGGGGAGCTGTTTTTT

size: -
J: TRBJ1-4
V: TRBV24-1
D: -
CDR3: CATSDSAYFNEKLFF
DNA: TGTGCCACCAGTGATTCTGCGTATTTTAATGAAAAACTGTTTTTT

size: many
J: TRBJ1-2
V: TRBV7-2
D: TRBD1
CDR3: CASSTSTGGNLYGYTF
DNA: TGTGCCAGCAGCACATCGACAGGGGGCAATCTCTATGGCTACACCTTC

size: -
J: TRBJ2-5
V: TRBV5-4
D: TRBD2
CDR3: CASSPTGTSGGRVETQYF
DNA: TGTGCCAGCAGCCCCACGGGGACTAGCGGGGGGCGAGTGGAGACCCAGTACTTC

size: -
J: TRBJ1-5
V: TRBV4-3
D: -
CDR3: CASSQDYRALMQPQHF
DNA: TGCGCCAGCAGCCAAGATTACAGGGCTTTGATGCAGCCCCAGCATTTT